Shown below are 7 T cell receptor beta chains from a single sample sequenced in a study of identical twins. TCRdb re-derived calls from the 5' RACE reads in MiXCR, one entry per CDR3 protein. The sample yields roughly 720,000 distinct CDR3 sequences, 18% seen once. These data also featured in a second study, about T cells expressing NK-cell markers.

The sample comprised PBMCs. Source of these receptors: a woman younger than 35 in good health.

The rearrangement uses TRBV6-1 and TRBJ2-7; the D gene is possibly TRBD2 (5 bases). Per the germline V gene, CDR1 is MNHNS and CDR2 is SASEGT. This CDR3 has 13 amino acids. Trimming removed 8 bases at V and 7 bases at J, with 18 bases between. DNA for the CDR3: TGTGCCAGCCGGGCTAGCCGACCCGGGGAGCAGTACTTC. This gives the protein CASRASRPGEQYF.

This clonotype was picked up many times. J is TRBJ2-5 and V is TRBV20-1; possibly TRBD2 for D (5 bases). Germline V gene data show CDR1 as DFQATT and CDR2 as SNEGSKA (reference sequence). This CDR3 is built from 13 residues. Trimming stripped 7 bases from V and 5 bases from J, with 17 bases between. CDR3: CSGARGLWETQYF. The CDR3 coding sequence is TGCAGTGGAGCCCGAGGGTTGTGGGAGACCCAGTACTTC.

The chain couples TRBV12-3 or TRBV12-4 to TRBJ2-7; TRBD2 matches at 11 bases. This CDR3 spans 14 amino acids. Trimming at V came to 6 bases and at J to 4 bases, leaving 5 bases not matched to a gene. The CDR3 sequence: CASRIAGGLYEQYF. CDR3 DNA: TGTGCCAGCAGGATAGCGGGAGGGCTATACGAGCAGTACTTC.

V gene TRBV12-3 or TRBV12-4 combines with J gene TRBJ2-7; 9 bases line up with TRBD2. Unmatched junction bases numbered 4, after V lost 5 bases and J lost 2 bases. This CDR3 has 14 residues. CDR3 sequence: CASSQRGDTYEQYF. DNA for the CDR3: TGTGCCAGCAGTCAGCGGGGGGACACCTACGAGCAGTACTTC.

As regards this clonotype: An end of the junction does not agree with germline; a read error may underlie this. The chain is built from TRBV7-9 and TRBJ2-7, with TRBD2 matching over 7 bases. The germline CDR1 and CDR2 sequences are SEHNR and FQNEAQ (reference sequence). This CDR3 spans 16 amino acids. The CDR3 DNA reads TGTGCCAGCAACTTAGTTGGCGGGGGTAACAAGTACGAGCAGTACTTC. Protein: CASNLVGGGNKYEQYF.

The genes are TRBV7-6 and TRBJ2-2, with 8 bases fitting TRBD2. The CDR3 contains 17 residues. CDR1 and CDR2 (germline): SGHVS, FNYEAQ. J gave up 2 bases and V 5 bases, and 10 bases lay outside the gene matches. CDR3 loop: CASSPMQSGSNTGELFF. DNA of the CDR3: TGTGCCAGCAGCCCCATGCAAAGCGGGAGTAACACCGGGGAGCTGTTTTTT.

The gene calls are TRBV5-1 and TRBJ1-2; D gene ambiguous. The germline V gene encodes CDR1 SGHRS and CDR2 YFSETQ. Trimming took 0 bases from V and 8 from J, leaving 14 bases between them. CDR3 size: 14 residues. CDR3 bases: TGCGCCAGCAGCTTGGCTGTAGGGTCGGAAGGCTACACCTTC. As protein: CASSLAVGSEGYTF.